This is a list of T cell receptor beta chains from one sample in a study of early T cells in non-severe SARS-CoV-2 infection. TCRdb itself ran the 5' RACE reads through MiXCR, one entry per CDR3 protein. The repertoire holds over 60,000 distinct CDR3 sequences, with roughly 12% as singletons. The sample here was whole blood, taken at baseline. All receptors derive from an adult who was a healthcare worker with PCR-confirmed SARS-CoV-2 infection or an uninfected control (not recorded which). Both conserved end residues are part of each CDR3. A D gene is named only where the DNA matches it firmly. Clone size is stated in some rows and not others, as once, few, many or a class when expanded.

.	TRBV4-1	TRBD2	TRBJ2-3	CASSQVITSGLGSTQYF	TGCGCCAGCAGCCAAGTGATCACTAGCGGACTAGGTAGCACGCAGTATTTT
.	TRBV11-2	.	TRBJ2-3	CASSLGDPTETQYF	TGTGCCAGCAGCTTAGGGGACCCCACCGAAACGCAGTATTTT
few	TRBV20-1	.	TRBJ2-7	CSAWGHLHYEQYF	TGCAGTGCTTGGGGACACTTACACTACGAGCAGTACTTC
.	TRBV15	.	TRBJ1-5	CATSRDLGGQPQHF	TGTGCCACCAGCAGAGACCTGGGAGGCCAGCCCCAGCATTTT
.	TRBV2	.	TRBJ1-1	CASSARENTEAFF	TGTGCCAGCAGTGCGAGGGAGAACACTGAAGCTTTCTTT
few	TRBV4-1	TRBD1	TRBJ2-7	CASSHFPGQVYEQYF	TGCGCCAGCAGCCATTTCCCGGGACAGGTCTACGAGCAGTACTTC
.	TRBV5-5	.	TRBJ2-5	CASSFSREETQYF	TGTGCCAGCAGCTTTTCCAGGGAAGAGACCCAGTACTTC
.	TRBV27	.	TRBJ2-6	CASSLLGAGANVLTF	TGTGCCAGCAGTTTACTGGGAGCTGGGGCCAACGTCCTGACTTTC
few	TRBV27	.	TRBJ2-2	CASRGSYTGELFF	TGTGCCAGCAGGGGCAGCTACACCGGGGAGCTGTTTTTT
.	TRBV6-1	.	TRBJ2-4	CASSFRENIQYF	TGTGCCAGCAGTTTCAGGGAGAACATTCAGTACTTC
few	TRBV15	.	TRBJ1-1	CATSRTQGRERRTEAFF	TGTGCCACCAGCAGAACTCAGGGGCGGGAGAGGAGGACTGAAGCTTTCTTT
few	TRBV27	TRBD1	TRBJ2-7	CASSLTLGGPQGEQYF	TGTGCCAGCAGTTTAACTCTAGGGGGACCACAGGGGGAGCAGTACTTC
few	TRBV29-1	TRBD1	TRBJ2-7	CSVAGQGGEQYF	TGCAGCGTTGCAGGACAGGGGGGCGAGCAGTACTTC
.	TRBV28	.	TRBJ1-1	CASSLPGHTNTEAFF	TGTGCCAGCAGTTTGCCGGGACACACGAACACTGAAGCTTTCTTT
.	TRBV4-1	.	TRBJ2-1	CASSQDTDSHNEQFF	TGCGCCAGCAGCCAAGATACGGACAGTCACAATGAGCAGTTCTTC
many	TRBV4-1	.	TRBJ2-3	CASSQGAVGGRRPLRTDTQYF	TGCGCCAGCAGCCAAGGAGCCGTGGGTGGGCGCAGACCACTCCGCACAGATACGCAGTATTTT
.	TRBV3-1	.	TRBJ2-2	CASSQVLSGELFF	TGTGCCAGCAGCCAAGTTTTATCCGGGGAGCTGTTTTTT
few	TRBV7-9	.	TRBJ1-1	CASSFLTGMEAFF	TGTGCCAGCAGCTTTTTAACAGGGATGGAAGCTTTCTTT
.	TRBV29-1	.	TRBJ1-2	CSVVLISSVYGYTF	TGCAGCGTTGTGCTGATATCTTCCGTCTATGGCTACACCTTC
.	TRBV7-8	TRBD1	TRBJ1-1	CASSSGGVAFF	TGTGCCAGCAGCTCAGGGGGGGTAGCTTTCTTT
few	TRBV28	.	TRBJ2-7	CASSPLDWPYEQYF	TGTGCCAGCAGTCCATTAGATTGGCCCTACGAGCAGTACTTC
.	TRBV28	.	TRBJ1-1	CASSFGSGDTEAFF	TGTGCCAGCAGTTTCGGGTCAGGGGACACTGAAGCTTTCTTT
many	TRBV2	.	TRBJ2-7	CASSEWVGGSYEQYF	TGTGCCAGCAGTGAATGGGTAGGGGGTTCCTACGAGCAGTACTTC
few	TRBV18	TRBD1	TRBJ1-6	CASSLTGDSDSPLHF	TGTGCCAGCTCCCTAACAGGGGACTCGGATTCACCCCTCCACTTT
.	TRBV11-2	.	TRBJ2-7	CASSFEPGPSYEQYF	TGTGCCAGCAGCTTTGAGCCGGGACCCTCCTACGAGCAGTACTTC
few	TRBV4-3	.	TRBJ2-2	CASSQSHGVPGELFF	TGCGCCAGCAGCCAAAGCCACGGGGTTCCCGGGGAGCTGTTTTTT
.	TRBV28	TRBD1	TRBJ2-5	CASSMTGFGETQYF	TGTGCCAGCAGTATGACAGGGTTCGGAGAGACCCAGTACTTC
few	TRBV28	.	TRBJ2-3	CASSPYRERTDTQYF	TGTGCCAGCAGTCCCTACCGAGAACGCACAGATACGCAGTATTTT
.	TRBV19	.	TRBJ1-3	CASSIPGRPSSGNTIYF	TGTGCCAGTAGTATCCCAGGACGCCCGAGCTCTGGAAACACCATATATTTT
many	TRBV11-2	TRBD2	TRBJ2-3	CASSLLRGLADTQYF	TGTGCCAGCAGCTTACTTAGGGGACTAGCAGATACGCAGTATTTT
many	TRBV12-3/TRBV12-4	.	TRBJ2-3	CASSFGTPGDTQYF	TGTGCCAGCAGTTTTGGGACTCCCGGCGATACGCAGTATTTT
many	TRBV6-5	.	TRBJ1-1	CASSYAGTEAFF	TGTGCCAGCAGTTATGCGGGGACTGAAGCTTTCTTT
few	TRBV3-1	.	TRBJ2-2	CASSQRGTGELFF	TGTGCCAGCAGCCAAAGGGGCACCGGGGAGCTGTTTTTT
few	TRBV7-2	.	TRBJ2-7	CASSLAMYEQYF	TGTGCCAGCAGCTTAGCGATGTACGAGCAGTACTTC
many	TRBV6-5	.	TRBJ1-1	CASMRRGGSEAFF	TGTGCCAGCATGCGTAGAGGGGGAAGTGAAGCTTTCTTT
few	TRBV23-1	.	TRBJ1-5	CASSASGGPSNQPQHF	TGCGCCAGCAGTGCGAGTGGGGGACCTAGCAATCAGCCCCAGCATTTT
many	TRBV27	.	TRBJ1-1	CASSLVGNAEAFF	TGTGCCAGCAGTTTAGTAGGGAACGCTGAAGCTTTCTTT
.	TRBV7-2	.	TRBJ1-5	CASSLGGDGGQPQHF	TGTGCCAGCAGCTTAGGAGGGGATGGAGGTCAGCCCCAGCATTTT
few	TRBV4-1	.	TRBJ1-5	CASSPGRTIQPQHF	TGCGCCAGCAGCCCTGGACGGACAATCCAGCCCCAGCATTTT
few	TRBV2	.	TRBJ2-2	CASQLTGELFF	TGTGCCAGCCAACTCACCGGGGAGCTGTTTTTT
few	TRBV11-2	TRBD2	TRBJ2-1	CASSFPLAGGLRNEQFF	TGTGCCAGCAGCTTCCCCCTAGCGGGGGGGCTTAGGAATGAGCAGTTCTTC
many	TRBV24-1	TRBD2	TRBJ2-7	CATTGLGSSGGPRKAEQYF	TGTGCCACCACCGGCCTGGGTAGTAGCGGGGGGCCAAGAAAAGCGGAGCAGTACTTC
.	TRBV5-1	.	TRBJ2-5	CASRTLGEIQYF	TGCGCCAGCAGAACCCTGGGAGAGATCCAGTACTTC
.	TRBV20-1	.	TRBJ1-2	CSARRQGINYGYTF	TGCAGTGCTAGGAGGCAGGGGATTAACTATGGCTACACCTTC
many	TRBV28	.	TRBJ2-2	CASSLLGAGRTGELFF	TGTGCCAGCAGTTTATTGGGCGCAGGGAGGACCGGGGAGCTGTTTTTT
many	TRBV27	TRBD2	TRBJ2-3	CASSGLAGRLTDTQYF	TGTGCCAGCAGTGGGCTAGCGGGGCGTCTCACAGATACGCAGTATTTT
many	TRBV24-1	.	TRBJ1-4	CAAADSTNEKLFF	TGTGCCGCAGCTGACTCAACTAATGAAAAACTGTTTTTT
few	TRBV11-2	.	TRBJ2-7	CASSLESRVVNYEQYF	TGTGCCAGCAGCTTAGAATCGCGGGTTGTGAACTACGAGCAGTACTTC
few	TRBV27	TRBD2	TRBJ2-3	CASSLYVAGRDTQYF	TGTGCCAGCAGTTTATATGTAGCGGGGAGAGATACGCAGTATTTT
many	TRBV6-1	TRBD1	TRBJ1-4	CASSPRTGRGEKLFF	TGTGCCAGCAGTCCGCGGACAGGTCGGGGTGAAAAACTGTTTTTT
few	TRBV7-8	.	TRBJ1-2	CASSLGAFGYTF	TGTGCCAGCAGCTTAGGAGCGTTTGGCTACACCTTC
many	TRBV5-4	.	TRBJ2-1	CASSSSTSNEQFF	TGTGCCAGCAGCTCCTCGACTAGCAATGAGCAGTTCTTC
.	TRBV5-6	.	TRBJ2-5	CASSLGLRETQYF	TGTGCCAGCAGCTTGGGACTGAGAGAGACCCAGTACTTC
.	TRBV7-2	TRBD2	TRBJ2-3	CASSLGGGGGDTQYF	TGTGCCAGCAGCTTAGGCGGCGGGGGTGGAGATACGCAGTATTTT
.	TRBV6-5	TRBD1	TRBJ2-7	CASSPAGPTGGYEQYF	TGTGCCAGCAGCCCGGCAGGCCCGACAGGGGGCTACGAGCAGTACTTC
many	TRBV14	TRBD1	TRBJ2-7	CASSQEGQGKKEQYF	TGTGCCAGCAGCCAAGAGGGACAGGGGAAGAAAGAGCAGTACTTC
many	TRBV5-5	.	TRBJ2-3	CASHPSLPGGPEQYF	TGTGCCAGCCATCCCTCCTTACCGGGGGGCCCAGAGCAGTATTTT
few	TRBV7-9	.	TRBJ1-2	CASSLEGRSYTF	TGTGCCAGCAGCTTAGAAGGGCGGAGCTACACCTTC